Below, 24 T cell receptor beta chains from the same sample are listed, as sequenced in a study of regulatory T cells in long-lasting Graves disease. CDR3 regions were amplified by Arm-PCR using iRepertoire HTBI primers to build TCR beta libraries. Using its own MiXCR run on the multiplex PCR reads, TCRdb lists one record per CDR3 protein. The sample lists 530,000 or so distinct CDR3 sequences, about 13% seen once, with about 10% in the top ten. The time point here: newly diagnosed GD, antithyroid drugs for less than 3 months. The TCR library was made from RNA that had been extracted from PBMCs in TRIzol. These data are also associated with another study on T cells in Graves' hyperthyroidism and ophthalmopathy.

The sample was peripheral blood mononuclear cells (PBMCs), taken at new diagnosis, from a patient treated with antithyroid drugs. The receptors here all came from a man aged 25 to 40 with Graves disease.

This CDR3 is CASSVRQATEAFF. CDR3 bases: TGTGCCAGCAGCGTCAGACAAGCCACTGAAGCTTTCTTT. The V and J genes are TRBV9 and TRBJ1-1; D not certain. Trimming left V 2 bases short and J 4 bases short, with 9 bases between. Germline values: CDR1 SGDLS, CDR2 YYNGEE. This CDR3 spans 13 amino acids.

This clonotype was found many times. This chain links TRBV30 with TRBJ1-2, with 8 bases that match TRBD1. The germline gives CDR1 GTSNPN, CDR2 SVGIG (reference sequence). The CDR3 loop spans 12 amino acids. Trimming at V came to 5 bases and at J to 8 bases, leaving 7 bases not matched to a gene. For the CDR3, the DNA is TGTGCCTGGGCAGGACAGGGAAGCGGCTACACCTTC. This gives the protein CAWAGQGSGYTF.

This clonotype was recorded a few times. The chain carries TRBV6-2 or TRBV6-3 and TRBJ2-1; TRBD2 matches at 7 bases. This CDR3 comprises 15 residues. The J segment lost 0 bases and the V segment lost 6 bases, leaving 5 bases of the junction unmatched. Germline assignment: CDR1 MNHEY and CDR2 SVGEGT. DNA of the CDR3: TGTGCCAGCAGCACGCTAGCGGCCTCCTACAATGAGCAGTTCTTC. It encodes CASSTLAASYNEQFF.

This clonotype showed up just a few times. This chain uses TRBV7-6 with TRBJ2-3; no clear D. Trimming shortened V by 11 bases and J by 1 base, and 13 bases separated the two germline ends. Germline V gene lookup returns CDR1 SGHVS and CDR2 FNYEAQ. The CDR3 covers 13 residues. DNA of the CDR3: TGTGCCTCAGCTCGTCCCGGCACAGATACGCAGTATTTT. Translation gives CASARPGTDTQYF.

The chain employs TRBV5-4 and TRBJ2-5; unclear D gene. CDR1 SGHNT and CDR2 YYREEE come from the germline V gene (reference sequence). CDR3 size: 15 residues. The V end was cut by 2 bases, the J end by 3 bases, with 14 bases between. The CDR3 loop is CASSFSDTVEETQYF. The CDR3 DNA follows: TGTGCCAGCAGCTTTTCCGACACAGTAGAAGAGACCCAGTACTTC. Combining the CDR3 with reference TRBV5-4 and TRBJ2-5 gives the whole variable domain ETGVTQSPTHLIKTRGQQVTLRCSSQSGHNTVSWYQQALGQGPQFIFQYYREEENGRGNFPPRFSGLQFPNYSSELNVNALELDDSALYLCASSFSDTVEETQYFGPGTRLLVL.

The rearrangement uses TRBV6-1 and TRBJ2-5, with 9 bases aligning to TRBD2. V was clipped by 6 bases and J by 2 bases; unmatched bases: 13. This CDR3 has 17 amino acids. Germline loops: CDR1 MNHNS, CDR2 SASEGT. In DNA form, the CDR3 reads TGTGCCAGCAGACCTTTGGCTAGCGGGACCTTACAAGAGACCCAGTACTTC. As protein: CASRPLASGTLQETQYF.

This clonotype was counted many times. The rearrangement joins TRBV7-3 to TRBJ2-1; TRBD1 matches at 7 bases. Germline V CDR1 and CDR2: SGHTA, FQGTGA. Trimming took 4 bases from V and 6 from J; bases not matched to a gene: 6. This CDR3 is 14 amino acids long. In nucleotides, the CDR3 is TGTGCCAGCAGCTGGGACAGTACTCGCAATGAGCAGTTCTTC. Translated: CASSWDSTRNEQFF. The full variable domain, completed using reference TRBV7-3 and TRBJ2-1, is GAGVSQTPSNKVTEKGKYVELRCDPISGHTALYWYRQSLGQGPEFLIYFQGTGAADDSGLPNDRFFAVRPEGSVSTLKIQRTERGDSAVYLCASSWDSTRNEQFFGPGTRLTVL.

This clonotype was counted a few times. The chain employs TRBV19 and TRBJ2-1, with 8 bases aligning to TRBD2. Germline V gives CDR1 LNHDA, CDR2 SQIVND (reference sequence). The ends lost 2 bases at V and 6 bases at J; junction bases unmatched: 0. This CDR3 is 13 amino acids long. The CDR3 DNA follows: TGTGCCAGTAGTATACGGGAGGGCAATGAGCAGTTCTTC. This translates into CASSIREGNEQFF.

V usage is TRBV7-2 and J usage is TRBJ2-1; D ambiguous. Judging by the DNA end, TRBJ2-5 fits better; the J call may be wrong. The CDR3 runs 14 residues. Germline-derived CDR1 and CDR2 are SGHTA and FQGNSA. Here the CDR3 reads CASSLVAHQETQYF. CDR3 in DNA: TGTGCCAGCAGCTTAGTGGCGCACCAAGAGACCCAGTACTTC.

Only a few counts were recorded for this clonotype. The J gene is TRBJ1-4, the V gene TRBV5-1; D unresolved. This CDR3 spans 17 amino acids. The V gene's germline CDR1 is SGHRS and CDR2 YFSETQ. The V end was cut by 4 bases, the J end by 0 bases, with 16 bases between. CDR3 nucleotide sequence: TGCGCCAGCAGCCCCTCGGGCCGACCGGCAACTAATGAAAAACTGTTTTTT. Translated, it gives CASSPSGRPATNEKLFF.

This clonotype has just a few counts. The V call is TRBV2, the J call TRBJ1-6; 8 bases are shared with TRBD1. Germline V gene data show CDR1 as SNHLY and CDR2 as FYNNEI. This CDR3 is built from 14 residues. The J segment lost 12 bases and the V segment lost 0 bases, leaving 4 bases of the junction unmatched. The CDR3 loop is CASSEADRAGPLHF. The CDR3 DNA reads as TGTGCCAGCAGTGAAGCGGACAGGGCGGGACCCCTCCACTTT.

This clonotype was detected a few times. The gene calls are TRBV28 and TRBJ1-5, with a tentative D call TRBD1 (5 bases). V lost 7 bases and J lost 2, with 12 bases in between. The germline gives CDR1 MDHEN, CDR2 SYDVKM. The CDR3 extends over 14 amino acids. The CDR3, as DNA: TGTGCCAGCACCCCGGACATTGGCAATCAGCCCCAGCATTTT. It is translated as CASTPDIGNQPQHF.

Only a few counts were recorded for this clonotype. The chain links TRBV24-1 to TRBJ2-1, with D perhaps given as TRBD1 or TRBD2 (5 bases each). Trimming cost V 3 bases and J 0 bases, with 11 bases left between them. This CDR3 spans 16 amino acids. Germline V gene lookup returns CDR1 KGHDR and CDR2 SFDVKD. The DNA for the CDR3 is TGTGCCACCAGTGATACGGGACGGAGCTCCTACAATGAGCAGTTCTTC. This codes for CATSDTGRSSYNEQFF.

This clonotype came up many times. This chain uses TRBV7-2 with TRBJ2-3; 7 bases match TRBD2. Trimming took 11 bases from V and 6 from J; bases not matched to a gene: 20. This CDR3 spans 16 amino acids. The germline V gene encodes CDR1 SGHTA and CDR2 FQGNSA. CDR3: CADTPGSGDRGDTQYF. CDR3 coding DNA: TGTGCCGACACCCCAGGGAGCGGGGATAGGGGCGATACGCAGTATTTT.

The sample holds a few counts of this clonotype. This chain uses TRBV9 with TRBJ2-3, with TRBD2 as a possible D gene (5 bases). The CDR3 spans 16 residues. In germline, CDR1 is SGDLS, CDR2 YYNGEE. Trimming stripped 0 bases from V and 6 bases from J, with 17 bases between. The CDR3 DNA reads TGTGCCAGCAGCGTAGCTTTGGACTCGGGAAGGGATACGCAGTATTTT. It encodes CASSVALDSGRDTQYF.

Regarding this clonotype: This may arise from a read error, as a much more abundant clone is one base away. J is TRBJ2-3 and V is TRBV24-1; D not resolved. Germline lookup yields CDR1 KGHDR and CDR2 SFDVKD. The CDR3 contains 17 residues. CDR3 amino acids: CATSDLTPVDHTDTRYF. CDR3 nucleotide sequence: TGTGCCACCAGTGATTTGACCCCGGTGGACCACACAGATACGCGGTATTTT.

This clonotype occurred many times. The chain couples TRBV6-1 to TRBJ2-3, with D tentatively TRBD2 (5 bases). V was trimmed by 4 bases and J by 2 bases, leaving 10 bases between them. Germline CDR1 MNHNS, CDR2 SASEGT. CDR3 length: 14 amino acids. Here the CDR3 reads CASSAGKFTDTQYF. CDR3 DNA: TGTGCCAGCAGTGCCGGGAAATTCACAGATACGCAGTATTTT.

The gene calls are TRBV7-9 and TRBJ1-2; 8 nucleotides align to TRBD1. V was clipped by 0 bases and J by 4 bases; unmatched bases: 4. The CDR3 runs 15 residues. Looked up from germline, CDR1 is SEHNR and CDR2 is FQNEAQ (reference sequence). The DNA of the CDR3 is TGTGCCAGCAGCTTAGCAGGACAGGGACTCTATGGCTACACCTTC. This sequence encodes CASSLAGQGLYGYTF.

This clonotype has ten or more counts. The V gene is TRBV20-1, the J gene TRBJ2-3; 10 bases are a match to TRBD2. Germline loops: CDR1 DFQATT, CDR2 SNEGSKA (reference sequence). The V segment lost 2 bases and the J segment 1 base; nucleotides outside the gene matches: 12. The CDR3 contains 18 residues. This chain's CDR3 is CSARPLAGATGGTDTQYF. The CDR3 DNA sequence: TGCAGTGCTAGACCCCTAGCGGGAGCCACCGGGGGCACAGATACGCAGTATTTT.

This clonotype was counted only a few times. V is TRBV6-4 and J is TRBJ2-3; maybe TRBD2 (5 bases). Germline CDR1 reads MRHNA; CDR2 reads SNTAGT. Trimming left V 8 bases short and J 4 bases short, with 13 bases between. The CDR3 length is 13 residues. In nucleotides, the CDR3 is TGTGCCAGCGGACGGGATATCGCAGATACGCAGTATTTT. This sequence encodes CASGRDIADTQYF.

In its sample, this clonotype was seen many times. The chain carries TRBV18 and TRBJ2-7; D is perhaps TRBD2 (6 bases). The CDR3 runs 13 residues. The V end lost 8 bases, the J end lost 4 bases, and 15 bases lay between the germline ends. Germline loops: CDR1 KGHSH, CDR2 LQKENI. CDR3: CASSPRGGYEQYF. CDR3 DNA: TGTGCCAGCAGCCCCCGTGGGGGGTACGAGCAGTACTTC. The entire variable domain, with the rest obtained from reference TRBV18 and TRBJ2-7, is as follows: NAGVMQNPRHLVRRRGQEARLRCSPMKGHSHVYWYRQLPEEGLKFMVYLQKENIIDESGMPKERFSAEFPKEGPSILRIQQVVRGDSAAYFCASSPRGGYEQYFGPGTRLTVT.

V is TRBV29-1 and J is TRBJ1-2; D is possibly TRBD1 (5 bases). V shed 2 bases and J shed 9 bases, with 13 bases lying between them. Germline V lookup: CDR1 SQVTM, CDR2 ANQGSEA. The CDR3 spans 12 residues. This chain's CDR3 is CSVELPGASYTF. The CDR3 coding sequence is TGCAGCGTTGAATTACCTGGGGCCAGCTACACCTTC.

In this sample, this clonotype turned up many times. The chain joins TRBV12-3 or TRBV12-4 to TRBJ2-3; D is uncertain. CDR3 length: 16 amino acids. The V gene lost 6 bases and the J gene lost 3 bases, with 19 bases spanning the gap. CDR3 sequence: CASSPIGEAQTDTQYF. The CDR3 DNA is TGTGCCAGCAGCCCTATTGGGGAAGCGCAGACAGATACGCAGTATTTT.

As to this clonotype: A much larger clone differs by one base, so this may be a read error. The chain is built from TRBV11-2 and TRBJ2-7; D gene ambiguous. V shed 1 base and J shed 3 bases, with 10 bases lying between them. Per the germline V gene, CDR1 is SGHAT and CDR2 is FQNNGV. This CDR3 region has 14 residues. The CDR3 DNA is TGTGCCAGCAGCTTAGTGATAAACCACTACGAGCAGTACTTC. Encoded protein: CASSLVINHYEQYF.